This TCR beta chain is from a study of blood T cells in healthy people across ages. Between the trimmed V and J ends, which lost 5 bases and 6 bases, there was a span of 16 bases. Germline CDR1 reads DFQATT; CDR2 reads SNEGSKA (reference sequence). This CDR3 spans 13 amino acids. Primers used in a second PCR of about 7 to 12 cycles were a sample-barcoded 5' primer and a J-beta primer mix. Template switching added a 12-random-nucleotide identifier to every cDNA molecule. TCRdb recomputed calls from the 5' RACE reads with MiXCR, one row per CDR3 protein. The sample has 2 million or so distinct CDR3 sequences; roughly 52% are singletons. Sample donors were healthy Caucasian individuals that came from Russia, aged roughly 6 to 100. Study results and limitations: Observed TCR beta diversity per million T cells went down as age went up. This fall followed a roughly linear course with age. Estimates of total diversity, which came from one million sequenced T cells, were considered to be underestimates.

About this clonotype: Its antigen remains unknown.

The TCR was taken from a middle-aged woman in good health. Sequenced sample: blood. V and J are TRBV20-1 and TRBJ2-5; no clear D gene. The chain's CDR3 is CSAQRPDAQTQYF. The CDR3 region has the DNA TGCAGTGCTCAGAGACCGGACGCGCAGACCCAGTACTTC.